This is a list of T cell receptor beta chains from one sample in a study of beta chain features in type 1 diabetes. Clones were read by immunoSEQ multiplex PCR, and TCRdb kept only the in-frame ones, dropping some. The sample carries 550,000 to 850,000 clones, around an eighth recorded once. Sequenced sample: naive CD4+ T cells from blood. The origin of the receptors is a man younger than 30 with type 1 diabetes. The CDR3 runs from the conserved cysteine through the conserved F or W. Fields, in order: D gene, J gene, V gene, clone size, CDR3 protein, CDR3 DNA. The D gene is left open where the match is weak. Size values are once, few and many counts, or a class for expanded clones, and some rows have none.

d_call: NA
j_call: TRBJ1-2
v_call: TRBV28
clone_size: NA
cdr3_aa: CASSFSHYGYTF
cdr3_nt: TGTGCCAGCAGTTTCAGCCACTATGGCTACACCTTC

d_call: NA
j_call: TRBJ1-1
v_call: TRBV29-1
clone_size: few
cdr3_aa: CSGKQGVEPEAFF
cdr3_nt: TGCAGCGGCAAACAGGGTGTTGAGCCAGAAGCTTTCTTT

d_call: NA
j_call: TRBJ1-1
v_call: TRBV30
clone_size: NA
cdr3_aa: CAWSPRATEAFF
cdr3_nt: TGTGCCTGGAGCCCTCGAGCCACTGAAGCTTTCTTT

d_call: TRBD1
j_call: TRBJ2-7
v_call: TRBV4-2
clone_size: NA
cdr3_aa: CASSRLEGGHEQYF
cdr3_nt: TGTGCCAGCAGCCGCCTCGAAGGGGGCCACGAGCAGTACTTC

d_call: NA
j_call: TRBJ2-7
v_call: TRBV10-1
clone_size: NA
cdr3_aa: CASSVSDTYEQYF
cdr3_nt: TGCGCCAGCAGTGTATCGGACACCTACGAGCAGTACTTC

d_call: NA
j_call: TRBJ2-7
v_call: TRBV10-3
clone_size: NA
cdr3_aa: CAISAEVRYEQYF
cdr3_nt: TGTGCCATCAGCGCCGAGGTGAGATACGAGCAGTACTTC

d_call: TRBD1
j_call: TRBJ2-2
v_call: TRBV5-4
clone_size: NA
cdr3_aa: CASSGTGGNTGELFF
cdr3_nt: TGTGCCAGCAGCGGGACAGGGGGTAACACCGGGGAGCTGTTTTTT

d_call: NA
j_call: TRBJ1-3
v_call: TRBV4-2
clone_size: few
cdr3_aa: CASSQEGTPPGNTIYF
cdr3_nt: TGTGCCAGCAGCCAAGAGGGCACACCTCCTGGAAACACCATATATTTT

d_call: NA
j_call: TRBJ2-7
v_call: TRBV5-1
clone_size: NA
cdr3_aa: CASSSQGSHEQYF
cdr3_nt: TGCGCCAGCAGCTCGCAGGGGTCCCACGAGCAGTACTTC

d_call: TRBD2
j_call: TRBJ2-7
v_call: TRBV2
clone_size: NA
cdr3_aa: CASSPGLAGIYEQYF
cdr3_nt: TGTGCCAGCAGCCCGGGACTAGCGGGGATCTACGAGCAGTACTTC

d_call: NA
j_call: TRBJ2-3
v_call: TRBV4-2
clone_size: NA
cdr3_aa: CASSQDPQATDTQYF
cdr3_nt: TGTGCCAGCAGCCAAGATCCCCAGGCCACAGATACGCAGTATTTT

d_call: NA
j_call: TRBJ1-2
v_call: TRBV6-6
clone_size: few
cdr3_aa: CASSYSERGGYTF
cdr3_nt: TGTGCCAGCAGTTACTCGGAAAGGGGAGGCTACACCTTC

d_call: NA
j_call: TRBJ1-4
v_call: TRBV5-1
clone_size: NA
cdr3_aa: CASSLDHPEREKLFF
cdr3_nt: TGCGCCAGCAGCTTGGATCACCCCGAGAGGGAAAAACTGTTTTTT

d_call: TRBD2
j_call: TRBJ2-2
v_call: TRBV2
clone_size: NA
cdr3_aa: CASSQERGVPGELFF
cdr3_nt: TGTGCCAGCAGTCAAGAGCGGGGGGTACCCGGGGAGCTGTTTTTT

d_call: NA
j_call: TRBJ2-7
v_call: TRBV7-9
clone_size: few
cdr3_aa: CASSSSTGSDEQYF
cdr3_nt: TGTGCCAGCAGCTCATCAACAGGGTCAGACGAGCAGTACTTC

d_call: NA
j_call: TRBJ1-6
v_call: TRBV18
clone_size: few
cdr3_aa: CASSPRQSDNSPLHF
cdr3_nt: TGTGCCAGCTCACCTAGACAGAGTGATAATTCACCCCTCCACTTT

d_call: TRBD1
j_call: TRBJ2-2
v_call: TRBV15
clone_size: NA
cdr3_aa: CATSSTIRTGGTGELFF
cdr3_nt: TGTGCCACCAGCAGCACTATTCGGACAGGGGGCACCGGGGAGCTGTTTTTT

d_call: TRBD2
j_call: TRBJ2-1
v_call: TRBV5-1
clone_size: NA
cdr3_aa: CASSLGLAMNNEQFF
cdr3_nt: TGCGCCAGCAGCTTGGGACTAGCTATGAACAATGAGCAGTTCTTC

d_call: NA
j_call: TRBJ1-6
v_call: TRBV6-5
clone_size: few
cdr3_aa: CASSYLRVNSPLHF
cdr3_nt: TGTGCCAGCAGTTACCTGAGGGTTAATTCACCCCTCCACTTT

d_call: NA
j_call: TRBJ2-2
v_call: TRBV7-9
clone_size: NA
cdr3_aa: CASSLVASGTGELFF
cdr3_nt: TGTGCCAGCAGCTTAGTCGCGAGTGGCACCGGGGAGCTGTTTTTT

d_call: TRBD1
j_call: TRBJ2-5
v_call: TRBV6-6
clone_size: NA
cdr3_aa: CATQLQGGETQYF
cdr3_nt: TGTGCCACCCAACTACAGGGGGGAGAGACCCAGTACTTC

d_call: NA
j_call: TRBJ2-4
v_call: TRBV5-6
clone_size: NA
cdr3_aa: CASRILGGAKNIQYF
cdr3_nt: TGTGCCAGCAGAATCCTGGGGGGAGCCAAAAACATTCAGTACTTC

d_call: NA
j_call: TRBJ2-3
v_call: TRBV9
clone_size: NA
cdr3_aa: CASTGQNTDTQYF
cdr3_nt: TGTGCCAGTACTGGACAGAACACAGATACGCAGTATTTT

d_call: NA
j_call: TRBJ2-1
v_call: TRBV19
clone_size: few
cdr3_aa: CASSIDGWTRNEQFF
cdr3_nt: TGTGCCAGTAGTATAGATGGTTGGACACGCAATGAGCAGTTCTTC

d_call: NA
j_call: TRBJ1-2
v_call: TRBV29-1
clone_size: few
cdr3_aa: CSASREGYGYTF
cdr3_nt: TGCAGCGCCTCCCGGGAAGGTTATGGCTACACCTTC

d_call: NA
j_call: TRBJ2-3
v_call: TRBV28
clone_size: few
cdr3_aa: CASSLDHTDTQYF
cdr3_nt: TGTGCCAGCAGTTTAGACCACACAGATACGCAGTATTTT

d_call: NA
j_call: TRBJ2-7
v_call: TRBV14
clone_size: few
cdr3_aa: CASSRHYEQYF
cdr3_nt: TGTGCCAGCAGCCGCCACTACGAGCAGTACTTC

d_call: TRBD1
j_call: TRBJ2-2
v_call: TRBV7-8
clone_size: NA
cdr3_aa: CASSPTGSSTGELFF
cdr3_nt: TGTGCCAGCAGCCCGACAGGGTCGAGCACCGGGGAGCTGTTTTTT

d_call: TRBD1
j_call: TRBJ1-1
v_call: TRBV30
clone_size: NA
cdr3_aa: CAWRTGRGQNTEAFF
cdr3_nt: TGTGCCTGGAGGACTGGGAGGGGGCAGAACACTGAAGCTTTCTTT

d_call: TRBD1
j_call: TRBJ1-4
v_call: TRBV30
clone_size: NA
cdr3_aa: CAWGGTGRTEKLFF
cdr3_nt: TGTGCCTGGGGGGGGACAGGGAGGACAGAAAAACTGTTTTTT

d_call: NA
j_call: TRBJ1-6
v_call: TRBV6-5
clone_size: few
cdr3_aa: CASRTEFANSPLHF
cdr3_nt: TGTGCCAGCAGGACAGAATTTGCGAATTCACCCCTCCACTTT

d_call: NA
j_call: TRBJ1-1
v_call: TRBV6-1
clone_size: NA
cdr3_aa: CASSLQGGSTEAFF
cdr3_nt: TGTGCCAGCAGCTTACAGGGAGGCAGCACTGAAGCTTTCTTT

d_call: TRBD1
j_call: TRBJ2-6
v_call: TRBV28
clone_size: NA
cdr3_aa: CASSSDRGLGLSGANVLTF
cdr3_nt: TGTGCCAGCAGTTCAGACAGGGGCCTAGGCCTCTCTGGGGCCAACGTCCTGACTTTC

d_call: NA
j_call: TRBJ1-4
v_call: TRBV27
clone_size: few
cdr3_aa: CASSSNRDRVNEKLFF
cdr3_nt: TGTGCCAGCAGTAGCAACAGGGATCGGGTTAATGAAAAACTGTTTTTT

d_call: NA
j_call: TRBJ1-2
v_call: TRBV4-2
clone_size: few
cdr3_aa: CASSQEGTPANYGYTF
cdr3_nt: TGTGCCAGCAGCCAAGAGGGTACCCCAGCTAACTATGGCTACACCTTC

d_call: TRBD2
j_call: TRBJ2-3
v_call: TRBV5-4
clone_size: NA
cdr3_aa: CASSLFTSGGDTQYF
cdr3_nt: TGTGCCAGCAGCTTGTTTACTAGCGGGGGGGATACGCAGTATTTT

d_call: NA
j_call: TRBJ2-7
v_call: TRBV20-1
clone_size: NA
cdr3_aa: CSASVREQYF
cdr3_nt: TGCAGTGCCTCGGTCCGCGAGCAGTACTTC

d_call: NA
j_call: TRBJ2-7
v_call: TRBV9
clone_size: few
cdr3_aa: CASSVGRISYEQYF
cdr3_nt: TGTGCCAGCAGCGTCGGACGGATCTCCTACGAGCAGTACTTC

d_call: TRBD1
j_call: TRBJ2-3
v_call: TRBV18
clone_size: NA
cdr3_aa: CASSTTTGVLRTDTQYF
cdr3_nt: TGTGCCAGCTCCACCACAACAGGGGTACTTCGCACAGATACGCAGTATTTT

d_call: NA
j_call: TRBJ2-2
v_call: TRBV7-9
clone_size: few
cdr3_aa: CASSLAGTTGELFF
cdr3_nt: TGTGCCAGCAGCCTAGCCGGGACAACCGGGGAGCTGTTTTTT

d_call: NA
j_call: TRBJ2-1
v_call: TRBV7-6
clone_size: NA
cdr3_aa: CASSRPQGRDNEQFF
cdr3_nt: TGTGCCAGCAGCCGGCCCCAAGGGCGCGACAATGAGCAGTTCTTC